This T cell receptor beta chain emerged from a study of blood T cell repertoires in COVID-19. Some clones are missing from TCRdb's copy, which holds only in-frame ones; the method was immunoSEQ multiplex PCR. The sample has over 200,000 clones; roughly 86% are singletons. Sequenced: peripheral blood. This receptor was taken from a woman aged 45 to 65 with acute or convalescent COVID-19.

CDR3 nucleotide sequence: TGTGCCAGCAGTTACTCGGAGCGGGGGCCGAGCGAGACCCAGTACTTC. This codes for CASSYSERGPSETQYF. The J gene is TRBJ2-5, the V gene TRBV6-5; 8 bases line up with TRBD2. CDR3 length equals 16 residues. Germline V gives CDR1 MNHEY, CDR2 SVGAGI. Trimming took 0 bases from V and 5 from J; bases not matched to a gene: 8.